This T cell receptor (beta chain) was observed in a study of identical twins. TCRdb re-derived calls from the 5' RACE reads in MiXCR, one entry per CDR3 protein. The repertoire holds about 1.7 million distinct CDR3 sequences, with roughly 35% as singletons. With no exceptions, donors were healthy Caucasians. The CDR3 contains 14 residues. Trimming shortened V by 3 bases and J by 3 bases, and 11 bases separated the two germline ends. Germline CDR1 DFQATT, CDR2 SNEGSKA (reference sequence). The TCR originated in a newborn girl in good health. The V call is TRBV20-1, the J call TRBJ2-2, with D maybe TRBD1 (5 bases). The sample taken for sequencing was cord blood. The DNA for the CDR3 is TGCAGTGCTAGTCCGGACACTTACACCGGGGAGCTGTTTTTT. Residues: CSASPDTYTGELFF.